This T cell receptor beta chain originates from a study of blood T cell repertoires in COVID-19. Sequencing was performed with immunoSEQ multiplex PCR; in TCRdb, only in-frame clones are kept and a portion is missing. The profile shows 350,000 or so clones, about 90% of them singletons. V lost 1 base and J 8 bases, leaving 11 bases between the germline ends. Germline assignment: CDR1 SEHNR and CDR2 FQNEAQ (reference sequence). CDR3 size: 14 residues. The clonotype comes from a man between 18 and 35 years old with active or convalescent COVID-19. The sample consisted of peripheral blood. This chain links TRBV7-9 with TRBJ1-4, with D possibly matching TRBD1 (6 bases). The CDR3 protein is CASSLDGQGEKLFF. CDR3 nucleotide sequence: TGTGCCAGCAGCTTAGACGGGCAGGGGGAAAAACTGTTTTTT.